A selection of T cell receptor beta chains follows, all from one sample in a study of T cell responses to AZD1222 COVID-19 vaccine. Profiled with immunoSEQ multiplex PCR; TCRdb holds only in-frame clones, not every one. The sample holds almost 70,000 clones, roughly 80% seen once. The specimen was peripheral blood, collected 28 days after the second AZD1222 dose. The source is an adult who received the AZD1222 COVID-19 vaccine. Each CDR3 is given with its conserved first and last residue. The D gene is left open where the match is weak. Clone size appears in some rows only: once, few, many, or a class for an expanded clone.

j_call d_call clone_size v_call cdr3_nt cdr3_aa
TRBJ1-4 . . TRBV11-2 TGTGCCAGCAGCTTAGAGCTTAATGAAAAACTGTTTTTT CASSLELNEKLFF
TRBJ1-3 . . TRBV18 TGTGCCAGCTCACCAGCTGGATCTGGAAACACCATATATTTT CASSPAGSGNTIYF
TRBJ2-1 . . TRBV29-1 TGCAGCGCCCCAAGATCCTCCTACAATGAGCAGTTCTTC CSAPRSSYNEQFF
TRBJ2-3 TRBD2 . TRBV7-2 TGTGCCAGCAGCTTACTTATAGCGGGGGAGAACACAGATACGCAGTATTTT CASSLLIAGENTDTQYF
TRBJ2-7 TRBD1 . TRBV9 TGTGCCAGCAGCGCCGGGACAGGGGGCGTTCTTTACGAGCAGTACTTC CASSAGTGGVLYEQYF
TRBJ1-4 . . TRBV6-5 TGTGCCAGCAGGTCCCGGGACGGGGGGTCTGAAAAACTGTTTTTT CASRSRDGGSEKLFF
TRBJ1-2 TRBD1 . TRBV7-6 TGTGCCAGCAGTCCGGGAGGGGACAGGGCGTATGGCTACACCTTC CASSPGGDRAYGYTF
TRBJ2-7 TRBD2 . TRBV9 TGTGCCAGCAGCCCCCGGACTAGCGGGGGGTCTTATGTGGGCTACGAGCAGTACTTC CASSPRTSGGSYVGYEQYF
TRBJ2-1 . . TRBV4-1 TGCGCCAGCAGCCAAGATTTGCTAAGCTCCTACAATGAGCAGTTCTTC CASSQDLLSSYNEQFF
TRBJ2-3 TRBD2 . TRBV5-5 TGTGCCAGCACCCTAGCGGGGGGCACAGATACGCAGTATTTT CASTLAGGTDTQYF
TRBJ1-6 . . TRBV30 TGTGCCTGGAGTGTAACAGGGCCAAAAACCCTCCACTTT CAWSVTGPKTLHF
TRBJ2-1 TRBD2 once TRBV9 TGTGCCAGCAGCCCACTAGCGGGGGGCCATATGAACAATGAGCAGTTCTTC CASSPLAGGHMNNEQFF
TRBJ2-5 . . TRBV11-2 TGTGCCAGCAGCCCAAGACCGCGGGAGACCCAGTACTTC CASSPRPRETQYF
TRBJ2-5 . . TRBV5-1 TGCGCCAGCAGCTTGGTTTTGGGGAACCAAGAGACCCAGTACTTC CASSLVLGNQETQYF
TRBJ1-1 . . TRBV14 TGTGCCAGCAGCCGACGGACGGGTCCCCCCACTGAAGCTTTCTTT CASSRRTGPPTEAFF
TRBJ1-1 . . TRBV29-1 TGCAGCGTTGACTTCGGTCAGAACACTGAAGCTTTCTTT CSVDFGQNTEAFF
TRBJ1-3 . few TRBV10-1 TGCGCCAGCAGCCCGGACCTCTCTGGAAACACCATATATTTT CASSPDLSGNTIYF
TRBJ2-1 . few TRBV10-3 TGTGCCATCAGTGAGTCTTTAGCGAAGAATGAGCAGTTCTTC CAISESLAKNEQFF